The rows below give T cell receptor beta chains drawn from one sample of a study of T cell responses to AZD1222 COVID-19 vaccine. The method was immunoSEQ multiplex PCR; TCRdb's version includes in-frame clones alone and lacks a portion of them. The sample holds some 130,000 clones; more than 85% are singletons and the top ten take 2.5% to 4%. This material consisted of peripheral blood, taken on day 0 of AZD1222 vaccination. The origin of the receptors is an adult in good health. Each CDR3 is given with its conserved first and last residue. The order of the fields is D gene, V gene, J gene, CDR3 length, clone size, CDR3 protein, CDR3 DNA. A D gene is named only where the DNA matches it firmly. Not every row has a clone size; where given, it reads once, few, many or a size class.

D: -; V: TRBV10-3; J: TRBJ2-1; length: 15; size: -; CDR3: CAISALGGTYNEQFF; DNA: TGTGCCATCAGTGCCCTGGGGGGAACCTACAATGAGCAGTTCTTC
D: TRBD1; V: TRBV9; J: TRBJ1-5; length: 15; size: -; CDR3: CASSPGTGGYQPQHF; DNA: TGTGCCAGCAGCCCCGGGACAGGGGGCTATCAGCCCCAGCATTTT
D: -; V: TRBV4-1; J: TRBJ2-1; length: 17; size: -; CDR3: CASSQDGRLYSYNEQFF; DNA: TGCGCCAGCAGCCAAGATGGGCGACTTTACTCCTACAATGAGCAGTTCTTC
D: -; V: TRBV14; J: TRBJ2-7; length: 15; size: -; CDR3: CASSAGQGNSYEQYF; DNA: TGTGCCAGCAGCGCGGGTCAGGGCAATTCCTACGAGCAGTACTTC
D: -; V: TRBV18; J: TRBJ1-2; length: 13; size: -; CDR3: CASSLEYDYGYTF; DNA: TGTGCCAGCTCACTAGAATACGACTATGGCTACACCTTC
D: -; V: TRBV10-3; J: TRBJ1-3; length: 15; size: once; CDR3: CAIGRTHTAGNTIYF; DNA: TGTGCCATCGGCAGGACCCACACCGCTGGAAACACCATATATTTT
D: TRBD1; V: TRBV3-1/TRBV3-2; J: TRBJ1-2; length: 14; size: -; CDR3: CASSQGRTGVGYTF; DNA: TGTGCCAGCAGCCAAGGGAGGACAGGGGTGGGCTACACCTTC
D: -; V: TRBV6-6; J: TRBJ1-1; length: 16; size: -; CDR3: CASTLGPRRDYTEAFF; DNA: TGTGCCAGCACCCTGGGACCGCGAAGGGACTACACTGAAGCTTTCTTT
D: TRBD1; V: TRBV2; J: TRBJ1-5; length: 15; size: -; CDR3: CASSERQGVSQPQHF; DNA: TGTGCCAGCAGTGAAAGACAGGGAGTTAGTCAGCCCCAGCATTTT
D: -; V: TRBV28; J: TRBJ1-1; length: 12; size: once; CDR3: CASRLPKTEAFF; DNA: TGTGCCAGCAGACTCCCAAAGACTGAAGCTTTCTTT
D: -; V: TRBV6-5; J: TRBJ1-2; length: 13; size: -; CDR3: CASSSPQGLSYTF; DNA: TGTGCCAGCAGTTCCCCCCAGGGTTTAAGCTACACCTTC
D: -; V: TRBV6-5; J: TRBJ1-2; length: 13; size: -; CDR3: CASSYPGTYGYTF; DNA: TGTGCCAGCAGTTACCCGGGAACCTATGGCTACACCTTC
D: TRBD1; V: TRBV18; J: TRBJ1-1; length: 16; size: -; CDR3: CASSPRTGRWSTEAFF; DNA: TGTGCCAGCTCACCGAGGACAGGGCGTTGGAGCACTGAAGCTTTCTTT
D: TRBD2; V: TRBV10-3; J: TRBJ2-5; length: 15; size: -; CDR3: CAISARTSGRETQYF; DNA: TGTGCCATCAGTGCGAGGACTAGCGGGAGAGAGACCCAGTACTTC
D: -; V: TRBV28; J: TRBJ2-7; length: 11; size: once; CDR3: CASSSRDEQYF; DNA: TGTGCCAGCAGTTCCAGGGACGAGCAGTACTTC
D: -; V: TRBV21-1; J: TRBJ2-6; length: 18; size: -; CDR3: CASSKRGNGSTGANVLTF; DNA: TGTGCCAGCAGCAAAAGGGGTAATGGGTCCACTGGGGCCAACGTCCTGACTTTC
D: -; V: TRBV12-3/TRBV12-4; J: TRBJ2-1; length: 13; size: -; CDR3: CASSPDRVNEQFF; DNA: TGTGCCAGCAGTCCCGATAGGGTCAATGAGCAGTTCTTC
D: TRBD1; V: TRBV7-2; J: TRBJ1-5; length: 15; size: -; CDR3: CASSLGQGRNQPQHF; DNA: TGTGCCAGCAGCCTCGGACAGGGGAGAAATCAGCCCCAGCATTTT
D: TRBD1; V: TRBV5-4; J: TRBJ2-3; length: 14; size: -; CDR3: CASSIQGAEGTQYF; DNA: TGTGCCAGCAGCATACAGGGGGCTGAGGGTACGCAGTATTTT
D: -; V: TRBV7-2; J: TRBJ1-5; length: 15; size: -; CDR3: CASSLFGSGNQPQHF; DNA: TGTGCCAGCAGCTTGTTCGGCTCCGGGAATCAGCCCCAGCATTTT
D: -; V: TRBV27; J: TRBJ1-2; length: 16; size: few; CDR3: CASSSRDGLGGYGYTF; DNA: TGTGCCAGCAGCTCCCGGGACGGGCTCGGGGGCTATGGCTACACCTTC
D: -; V: TRBV15; J: TRBJ1-4; length: 17; size: -; CDR3: CATSRDLEGGLDEKLFF; DNA: TGTGCCACCAGCAGAGATCTAGAGGGGGGATTGGATGAAAAACTGTTTTTT
D: TRBD1; V: TRBV6-5; J: TRBJ1-5; length: 15; size: -; CDR3: CASSYADRGNQPQHF; DNA: TGTGCCAGCAGTTACGCGGACAGGGGCAATCAGCCCCAGCATTTT
D: -; V: TRBV27; J: TRBJ1-2; length: 13; size: -; CDR3: CASSLRGNYGYTF; DNA: TGTGCCAGCTCCCTAAGAGGAAACTATGGCTACACCTTC
D: -; V: TRBV5-5; J: TRBJ1-3; length: 16; size: -; CDR3: CASSRGVPSSGNTIYF; DNA: TGTGCCAGCAGCAGAGGGGTACCGAGCTCTGGAAACACCATATATTTT
D: -; V: TRBV6-5; J: TRBJ1-3; length: 14; size: -; CDR3: CASGRGNAGNTIYF; DNA: TGTGCCAGTGGCAGGGGAAATGCTGGAAACACCATATATTTT
D: TRBD1; V: TRBV5-1; J: TRBJ1-2; length: 13; size: -; CDR3: CASRADRAGGYTF; DNA: TGCGCCAGCAGAGCCGACAGGGCTGGCGGCTACACCTTC
D: TRBD1; V: TRBV9; J: TRBJ2-2; length: 15; size: -; CDR3: CASSVIDRDTGELFF; DNA: TGTGCCAGCAGCGTAATAGACAGGGACACCGGGGAGCTGTTTTTT
D: -; V: TRBV29-1; J: TRBJ1-2; length: 11; size: -; CDR3: CSVMGGAGYTF; DNA: TGCAGCGTGATGGGGGGCGCCGGCTACACCTTC
D: -; V: TRBV7-9; J: TRBJ2-5; length: 13; size: -; CDR3: CALDPGVQETQYF; DNA: TGTGCCTTAGACCCGGGGGTTCAAGAGACCCAGTACTTC
D: -; V: TRBV18; J: TRBJ2-1; length: 12; size: -; CDR3: CASSPPASPKFF; DNA: TGTGCCAGCTCACCACCGGCCAGTCCAAAGTTCTTC
D: TRBD1; V: TRBV28; J: TRBJ2-3; length: 15; size: -; CDR3: CASSSPTGGPDTQYF; DNA: TGTGCCAGCAGTTCCCCGACAGGGGGGCCAGATACGCAGTATTTT
D: -; V: TRBV5-1; J: TRBJ2-1; length: 12; size: -; CDR3: CASSLMNNEQFF; DNA: TGCGCCAGCAGCTTGATGAACAATGAGCAGTTCTTC
D: -; V: TRBV5-3; J: TRBJ2-7; length: 16; size: -; CDR3: CARRWRKRVQGYEQYF; DNA: TGTGCCAGAAGGTGGCGGAAGCGGGTGCAGGGGTACGAGCAGTACTTC
D: TRBD1; V: TRBV27; J: TRBJ1-1; length: 14; size: -; CDR3: CASSVNRGGTEAFF; DNA: TGTGCCAGCAGTGTCAACAGGGGAGGCACTGAAGCTTTCTTT
D: TRBD2; V: TRBV19; J: TRBJ2-3; length: 14; size: -; CDR3: CASSRGEGTDTQYF; DNA: TGTGCCAGTAGTCGGGGGGAGGGCACAGATACGCAGTATTTT